The clone carrying this T cell receptor (beta chain) has only one observation. Its antigen is not known. TCRdb's table, derived via immunoSEQ multiplex PCR, lists solely in-frame clones and lacks some. The sample consists of hundreds of thousands of clones, about 90% of them appearing once. This sample was included in a study of cytomegalovirus exposure and HLA in healthy donors. Study-level information: The 650 to 850 first-cohort repertoires and the 95 to 150 validation repertoires shared the same platform, a later analysis reported.

The study's findings and limits: Most TCR sequences proved rare, with some public TCRs found in many donors. The tendency of first-cohort TCR clusters to co-occur in the roughly 110 validation repertoires emerged from a later analysis. Altogether, 160 or so TCR beta chains were recorded as cytomegalovirus-associated.

Per the germline V gene, CDR1 is MNHEY and CDR2 is SMNVEV (reference sequence). There are 13 residues in the CDR3. Trimming pared 3 bases from V and 4 bases from J, leaving 8 bases between. This TCR came from a man between 18 and 35 years old in good health and CMV-seropositive. This rearrangement joins TRBV27 to TRBJ2-3, with D hard to call. Sequenced sample: PBMCs. The CDR3 here is CASSFQRADTQYF. CDR3 DNA sequence: TGTGCCAGCAGTTTTCAAAGGGCAGATACGCAGTATTTT.